A selection of T cell receptor beta chains follows, all from one sample in a study of Graves' ophthalmopathy and Graves' hyperthyroidism. From the multiplex PCR reads, TCRdb called clonotypes with MiXCR, one entry per CDR3 protein. This table holds around 600,000 distinct CDR3 sequences, just over 40% found once. Sequences were obtained from peripheral blood. These receptors came from an adult man with Graves' ophthalmopathy. The conserved cysteine and the conserved F or W are not part of the CDR3 here. The order of the fields is V gene, J gene, CDR3 protein.

TRBV12-5,TRBJ1-1,ASGPGVNTEAF
TRBV4-1,TRBJ2-7,ASSQEEGQGREQY
TRBV27,TRBJ2-7,ATRGGLNEQY
TRBV29-1,TRBJ2-7,SVGRDYGQY
TRBV7-2,TRBJ2-7,ASSSTRGSYEQY
TRBV20-1,TRBJ1-1,SASGGQGSTEAF
TRBV4-1,TRBJ2-7,ASSQVRPGPYEQY
TRBV24-1,TRBJ1-2,ATSEPSGMGYT
TRBV6-6,TRBJ1-5,ASSGQFFNQPQH
TRBV6-5,TRBJ1-1,ASRRTGGEITEAF
TRBV7-2,TRBJ2-7,ASSFGQGGYEQY
TRBV7-9,TRBJ1-2,ASSQGGRDGYT
TRBV29-1,TRBJ2-7,SYWTEDSYEQY
TRBV7-9,TRBJ2-7,ASSPGTSGADSYEQY
TRBV7-2,TRBJ2-7,ASRAQGSYEQY
TRBV6-1,TRBJ2-7,ASSVHFRYEQY
TRBV9,TRBJ1-4,ASSSVGYPNEKLF
TRBV7-3,TRBJ1-2,ASSPTPGMDGYT
TRBV3-1,TRBJ1-5,ASSQASSQPQH
TRBV9,TRBJ2-2,ASSQVFGTWELF
TRBV20-1,TRBJ2-5,SARWGQRGAPYQETQY
TRBV6-5,TRBJ2-7,ATVDTASVSYEQY
TRBV6-5,TRBJ1-1,ASSYLGKGSEAF
TRBV9,TRBJ1-2,ASSQGGGLYGYT
TRBV5-1,TRBJ2-2,ASSLSRDRANTGELF
TRBV6-1,TRBJ2-7,ASSPEDRTYEQY
TRBV6-1,TRBJ1-2,ASGPGYNYGYT
TRBV20-1,TRBJ2-7,SAGTGRSYEQY